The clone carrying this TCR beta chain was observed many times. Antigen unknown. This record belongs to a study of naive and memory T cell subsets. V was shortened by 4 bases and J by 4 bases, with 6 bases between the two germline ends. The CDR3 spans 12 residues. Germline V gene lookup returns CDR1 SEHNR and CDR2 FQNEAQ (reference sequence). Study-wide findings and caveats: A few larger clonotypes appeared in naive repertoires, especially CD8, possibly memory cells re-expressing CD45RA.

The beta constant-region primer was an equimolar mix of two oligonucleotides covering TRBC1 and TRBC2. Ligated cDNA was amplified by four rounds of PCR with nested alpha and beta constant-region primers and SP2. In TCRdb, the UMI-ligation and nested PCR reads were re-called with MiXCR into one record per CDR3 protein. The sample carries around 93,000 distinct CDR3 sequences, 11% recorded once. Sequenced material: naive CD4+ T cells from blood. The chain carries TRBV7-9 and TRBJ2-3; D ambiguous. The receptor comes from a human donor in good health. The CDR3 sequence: CASSWVADTQYF. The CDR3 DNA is TGTGCCAGCAGCTGGGTTGCAGATACGCAGTATTTT.